This T cell receptor beta chain comes out of a study of human T cells and chemical hapten exposure. Individual cDNA molecules in this library carried unique molecular identifiers. Per the authors' pipeline: The median was around 89,000 TCRs per sample, ranging about 20,000 to 690,600. In TCRdb, the RACE reads were re-called with MiXCR into one record per CDR3 protein. The V and J calls, along with clone size, are taken from TCRdb and not from the paper's own processing. The data show fewer than 85,000 distinct CDR3 sequences, about 8.6% seen once. Time point of the sample: healthy volunteer bleed at 6 weeks. Blood, whole and unfractionated, served as the source for total RNA extraction. The CDR3 is made up of 20 amino acids. Germline CDR1 and CDR2: MNHEY and SMNVEV (reference sequence). Trimming took 6 bases from V and 4 from J; bases not matched to a gene: 25.

The J gene is TRBJ2-7, the V gene TRBV27, with TRBD2 identical over 9 bases. The clonotype was recovered from a female donor in good health. Some clones in this sample may be carry-over from other donors' samples. The sample taken for sequencing was whole blood. The CDR3 sequence is CASRTRGLATRSSGAYEQYF. The CDR3 DNA sequence: TGTGCCAGCAGGACCCGGGGGCTCGCCACCCGGTCTAGCGGGGCGTACGAGCAGTACTTC.